Following are 21 T cell receptor beta chains from one sample sequenced in a study of blood T cell repertoires in COVID-19. The protocol was immunoSEQ multiplex PCR, while the TCRdb copy is restricted to in-frame clones and leaves out a portion. Seen here are some 390,000 clones, 70% to 90% observed once, and the top ten hold about 2.1%. The sequencing sample was made of peripheral blood. Receptors were obtained from a woman aged 55 to 70 with COVID-19, enrolled during active disease.

This clone was found once. The chain is built from TRBV3-1 (or the pseudogene TRBV3-2) and TRBJ2-1, with TRBD2 matching over 9 bases. There are 14 residues in the CDR3. The V gene's germline CDR1 is LGHDT and CDR2 YNNKEL (reference sequence). Trimming took 4 bases from V and 8 from J; bases not matched to a gene: 6. The CDR3 spells CASSLSGGLHEQFF. The CDR3 region has the DNA TGTGCCAGCAGCCTTAGCGGGGGCCTCCATGAGCAGTTCTTC.

The rearrangement uses TRBV12-3 or TRBV12-4 and TRBJ2-1; 7 positions agree with TRBD2. The CDR3 runs 12 residues. Trimming at V came to 3 bases and at J to 9 bases, leaving 2 bases not matched to a gene. In nucleotides, the CDR3 is TGTGCCAGCAGTTTTCAGCGGGGTGAGCAGTTCTTC. This codes for CASSFQRGEQFF.

In its sample, this clone was seen once. CDR3 protein: CSVVRVGPGELFF. CDR3 nucleotide sequence: TGCAGCGTTGTCAGGGTTGGACCCGGGGAGCTGTTTTTT. The gene calls are TRBV29-1 and TRBJ2-2; the D gene is possibly TRBD1 (5 bases). Per germline, CDR1 SQVTM and CDR2 ANQGSEA. The CDR3 totals 13 residues. V lost 4 bases and J 6 bases, leaving 12 bases between the germline ends.

The V and J genes are TRBV19 and TRBJ2-1; possibly TRBD1 for D (6 bases). The CDR3 loop spans 18 amino acids. Germline V gives CDR1 LNHDA, CDR2 SQIVND (reference sequence). The V end was cut by 6 bases, the J end by 2 bases, with 23 bases between. The CDR3: CASRYRLADSTTYNEQFF. Here the CDR3 DNA reads TGTGCCAGTAGATACCGACTTGCGGACAGCACTACCTACAATGAGCAGTTCTTC.

This clone was observed a single time. The CDR3 region has the DNA TGTGCCAGCTCACCTACGGACAGGGGACGCACCGGGGAGCTGTTTTTT. Protein sequence: CASSPTDRGRTGELFF. The chain couples TRBV18 to TRBJ2-2, with 9 bases aligning to TRBD1. The trim removed 3 bases at V and 4 bases at J, leaving 6 bases unmatched. The CDR3 has 16 residues. Germline loops: CDR1 KGHSH, CDR2 LQKENI.

This clone was counted once. The chain recombines TRBV7-2 with TRBJ1-2, with a possible D match to TRBD1 (5 bases). The CDR3 is made up of 15 amino acids. V shed 1 base and J shed 0 bases, with 9 bases lying between them. Germline V gene sequence: CDR1 SGHTA, CDR2 FQGNSA. The CDR3 DNA is TGTGCCAGCAGCTTAGTAAGGGGTACTAACTATGGCTACACCTTC. It encodes CASSLVRGTNYGYTF. The full variable domain, rest sourced from reference TRBV7-2 and TRBJ1-2, is GAGVSQSPSNKVTEKGKDVELRCDPISGHTALYWYRQSLGQGLEFLIYFQGNSAPDKSGLPSDRFSAERTGGSVSTLTIQRTQQEDSAVYLCASSLVRGTNYGYTFGSGTRLTVV.

This chain uses TRBV3-1 (or the pseudogene TRBV3-2) with TRBJ1-2; no firm D call. The CDR3 sequence is 14 residues long. The V gene's germline CDR1 is LGHDT and CDR2 YNNKEL (reference sequence). V lost 5 bases and J lost 7, with 17 bases in between. DNA of the CDR3: TGTGCCAGCAGCGATAACCAGGTGTTATCTGGCTACACCTTC. Its translation is CASSDNQVLSGYTF.

V gene TRBV4-1 combines with J gene TRBJ2-2; a possible D gene is TRBD2 (5 bases). Trimming left V 1 base short and J 3 bases short, with 15 bases between. Germline CDR1 reads MGHRA; CDR2 reads YSYEKL. The CDR3 has 17 amino acids. The CDR3 sequence is CASSQGFPGGYTGELFF. For the CDR3, the DNA is TGCGCCAGCAGCCAAGGGTTTCCGGGCGGGTACACCGGGGAGCTGTTTTTT.

The chain carries TRBV5-1 and TRBJ2-5; tentatively, D is TRBD2 (5 bases). The CDR3 is 15 residues long. V dropped 4 bases and J dropped 5 bases, with 18 bases sitting between them. CDR1 and CDR2 from the germline V gene are SGHRS and YFSETQ. CDR3 sequence reads: CASSQSTGNPETQYF. CDR3 DNA: TGCGCCAGCAGCCAATCCACCGGGAACCCTGAGACCCAGTACTTC.

The genes are TRBV14 and TRBJ1-1, with 8 bases lining up with TRBD1. J lost 8 bases, V lost 1 base, and 9 bases had no gene match. The CDR3 has 15 amino acids. Per germline, CDR1 SGHDN and CDR2 FVKESK. The CDR3 loop is CASSQGTGLFTEAFF. Written as DNA, the CDR3 is TGTGCCAGCAGCCAAGGGACAGGGTTATTTACGGAAGCTTTCTTT.

CDR3 sequence reads: CASKRSGPNTGELFF. The DNA for the CDR3 is TGTGCCAGCAAGCGCAGCGGACCGAACACCGGGGAGCTGTTTTTT. This chain joins TRBV2 and TRBJ2-2, with a tentative D call TRBD2 (5 bases). The CDR3 contains 15 residues. Germline V gene sequence: CDR1 SNHLY, CDR2 FYNNEI. The V end was cut by 7 bases, the J end by 0 bases, with 12 bases between. Based on the CDR3 plus reference TRBV2 and TRBJ2-2, the full variable domain is EPEVTQTPSHQVTQMGQEVILRCVPISNHLYFYWYRQILGQKVEFLVSFYNNEISEKSEIFDDQFSVERPDGSNFTLKIRSTKLEDSAMYFCASKRSGPNTGELFFGEGSRLTVL.

The chain links TRBV6-2 or TRBV6-3 to TRBJ1-4, with 9 nucleotides matching TRBD1. Trimming at V came to 2 bases and at J to 8 bases, leaving 9 bases not matched to a gene. In germline, CDR1 is MNHEY, CDR2 SVGEGT. The CDR3 has 16 residues. The CDR3 sequence is CASSYVPGQGREKLFF. DNA for the CDR3: TGTGCCAGCAGTTACGTCCCGGGACAGGGCCGGGAAAAACTGTTTTTT.

This sequence joins TRBV3-1 (or the pseudogene TRBV3-2) and TRBJ2-7; possibly TRBD1 for D (5 bases). The germline CDR1 and CDR2 sequences are LGHDT and YNNKEL (reference sequence). V was pared by 1 base and J by 4 bases, with 14 bases between. The CDR3 extends over 15 amino acids. As DNA, the CDR3 is TGTGCCAGCAGCCAAGGGGGCAGGGAAAGATACGAGCAGTACTTC. Its protein is CASSQGGRERYEQYF.

The genes are TRBV7-8 and TRBJ1-2; possible D gene TRBD1, 5 bases. Trimming removed 5 bases at V and 8 bases at J, with 12 bases between. The CDR3 covers 12 residues. In germline, CDR1 is SGHVS, CDR2 FQNEAQ. CDR3 region: CASSRHRMGYTF. The CDR3 nucleotides read TGTGCCAGCAGCAGACACAGGATGGGCTACACCTTC.

This chain uses TRBV3-1 (or the pseudogene TRBV3-2) with TRBJ2-7; 8 nucleotides agree with TRBD2. In germline, CDR1 is LGHDT, CDR2 YNNKEL (reference sequence). The CDR3 runs to 15 residues. After removal of 4 bases from V and 5 bases from J, the junction contained 10 bases not matched to a gene. The DNA for the CDR3 is TGTGCCAGCAGCCCGGCCCGGGGGGGCCCCCACGAGCAGTACTTC. Protein: CASSPARGGPHEQYF.

This chain's CDR3 is CASSLGPSGGRTTDTQYF. The CDR3 DNA follows: TGCGCCAGCAGCTTGGGGCCTAGCGGGGGGCGGACCACAGATACGCAGTATTTT. J is TRBJ2-3 and V is TRBV5-1; 11 positions match TRBD2. Looked up from germline, CDR1 is SGHRS and CDR2 is YFSETQ. J gave up 2 bases and V 0 bases, and 8 bases lay outside the gene matches. This CDR3 has 18 amino acids. Filled out from reference TRBV5-1 and TRBJ2-3, the complete variable domain reads KAGVTQTPRYLIKTRGQQVTLSCSPISGHRSVSWYQQTPGQGLQFLFEYFSETQRNKGNFPGRFSGRQFSNSRSEMNVSTLELGDSALYLCASSLGPSGGRTTDTQYFGPGTRLTVL.

J is TRBJ1-2 and V is TRBV13; TRBD1 aligns across 7 bases. V shed 5 bases, J shed 8 bases, and the junction held 8 bases outside the gene matches. CDR1 PRHDT and CDR2 FYEKMQ come from the germline V gene (reference sequence). The CDR3 has 13 amino acids. For the CDR3, the DNA is TGTGCCAGCAGCACCACAGGGGTGGTCGGCTACACCTTC. Its translation: CASSTTGVVGYTF.

The chain employs TRBV9 and TRBJ2-3; 9 bases agree with TRBD1. The CDR3 consists of 16 residues. Germline assignment: CDR1 SGDLS and CDR2 YYNGEE. V shed 4 bases, J shed 4 bases, and the junction held 10 bases outside the gene matches. The CDR3 sequence is CASSSSGTGWADTQYF. The DNA for the CDR3 is TGTGCCAGCAGCTCTTCCGGGACAGGGTGGGCAGATACGCAGTATTTT.

V is TRBV3-1 (or the pseudogene TRBV3-2) and J is TRBJ2-3; 11 nucleotides line up with TRBD1. V lost 4 bases to trimming and J lost 5 bases; unmatched junction nucleotides: 2. Germline assignment: CDR1 LGHDT and CDR2 YNNKEL (reference sequence). The CDR3 totals 14 residues. CDR3 DNA sequence: TGTGCCAGCAGCCTGGGACAGGGGGGAGATACGCAGTATTTT. It yields the protein CASSLGQGGDTQYF.

This chain connects TRBV5-8 to TRBJ2-1; 10 bases agree with TRBD2. The CDR3 loop spans 17 amino acids. The germline V gene has CDR1 SGHTS and CDR2 YDEGEE. Trimming cost V 2 bases and J 4 bases; bases outside gene matches: 9. CDR3: CASSFPILAGRYNEQFF. DNA of the CDR3: TGTGCCAGCAGCTTCCCGATACTAGCGGGGAGATACAATGAGCAGTTCTTC.

The chain employs TRBV7-8 and TRBJ2-7, with TRBD2 matching over 7 bases. The CDR3 runs 16 residues. V gave up 1 base and J gave up 0 bases; unmatched junction bases: 6. CDR1 is SGHVS and CDR2 is FQNEAQ in the germline V gene. The CDR3, as DNA: TGTGCCAGCAGCTTAGTCGCTAGGGAGGGCTCCTACGAGCAGTACTTC. Protein: CASSLVAREGSYEQYF. Combining the CDR3 with reference TRBV7-8 and TRBJ2-7 gives the whole variable domain GAGVSQSPRYKVAKRGQDVALRCDPISGHVSLFWYQQALGQGPEFLTYFQNEAQLDKSGLPSDRFFAERPEGSVSTLKIQRTQQEDSAVYLCASSLVAREGSYEQYFGPGTRLTVT.